The T cell receptor (beta chain) under discussion was sequenced for a study of blood T cell repertoires in COVID-19. Overall study context: Nucleic acid was either cDNA or gDNA, and it came from T cells, B-cell-depleted T cells, or PBMCs.

In the original processing: Estimates of nucleated cell counts were drawn from the amplification of reference gene primers. Measured with immunoSEQ multiplex PCR; TCRdb has only the in-frame clones, and not every one. V, J and clone size are taken as reported in that table, and D and trimming were inferred from the DNA itself. In the table there are 80,000 to 100,000 clones, approximately 86% of which are singletons. The germline V gene encodes CDR1 LNHDA and CDR2 SQIVND (reference sequence). Trimming at V came to 5 bases and at J to 7 bases, leaving 10 bases not matched to a gene. CDR3 length: 16 amino acids.

This receptor was taken from a man in his sixties or seventies with active or convalescent COVID-19. The chain is built from TRBV19 and TRBJ1-6; TRBD1 agrees at 8 bases. Sequenced: peripheral blood. The CDR3 here is CASSPLDRGKNSPLHF. The CDR3 DNA is TGTGCCAGTAGTCCCCTCGACAGGGGTAAAAATTCACCCCTCCACTTT.